The present entry profiles one TCR beta chain with its context. Its matching antigen is unknown. V shed 1 base, J shed 6 bases, and the junction held 12 bases outside the gene matches. The CDR3 runs 18 residues. CDR1 and CDR2 from the germline V gene are MGHDK and SYGVNS. This entry comes from a study of cytomegalovirus exposure and HLA in healthy donors. Looking at the study overall: In an early release, HLA-typed donors contributed tens of millions of unique TCR sequences. The study, taken as a whole, reports: A later analysis associated 16,951 TCR beta sequences with HLA alleles at a 0.05 false discovery rate. Later analysis showed most CMV-associated TCR beta chains appearing HLA-restricted. Later, TCR association rates were found to vary by HLA locus, highest for DRB1 and lowest for HLA-C.

This PCR relied on a set of 60 Vbeta primers and 13 Jbeta primers. Method: immunoSEQ multiplex PCR; TCRdb's copy keeps in-frame clones and lacks some. The sample consists of approximately 50,000 clones, over 70% of them appearing once. This receptor was identified in a man younger than 40 in good health and CMV-seropositive. This chain joins TRBV25-1 and TRBJ2-3, with 11 bases fitting TRBD2. The sample comprised PBMCs. The DNA for the CDR3 is TGTGCCAGCAGTGAATCGGAGATTAGCGGGGGGGCGGGGGATACGCAGTATTTT. This sequence encodes CASSESEISGGAGDTQYF.